This entry describes one T cell receptor (beta chain). The data derive from a study of blood T cell repertoires in COVID-19. Across the study: PBMCs, B-cell-depleted T cells, or T cells provided the cDNA or gDNA that made up the material.

V trimming: 3 bases; J trimming: 6 bases; junction bases outside the gene matches: 3. CDR3 size: 12 residues. CDR1 and CDR2 (germline): GTSNPN, SVGIG (reference sequence). As originally analysed: Amplification of reference gene primers was used by the study to estimate nucleated cell counts. The assay was immunoSEQ multiplex PCR, and TCRdb's table has in-frame clones only and misses some. That table supplies the V and J calls and clone size; D and trimming were determined from the DNA. The profile shows 100,000 to 150,000 clones, roughly four fifths of them singletons. The chain is built from TRBV30 and TRBJ1-1; TRBD1 agrees at 8 bases. This clonotype originated in a man aged 30 to 39 with COVID-19, enrolled during active disease. Sequencing used peripheral blood. This CDR3 reads CAWRAGGAEAFF. The CDR3 DNA follows: TGTGCCTGGAGGGCAGGGGGCGCTGAAGCTTTCTTT.